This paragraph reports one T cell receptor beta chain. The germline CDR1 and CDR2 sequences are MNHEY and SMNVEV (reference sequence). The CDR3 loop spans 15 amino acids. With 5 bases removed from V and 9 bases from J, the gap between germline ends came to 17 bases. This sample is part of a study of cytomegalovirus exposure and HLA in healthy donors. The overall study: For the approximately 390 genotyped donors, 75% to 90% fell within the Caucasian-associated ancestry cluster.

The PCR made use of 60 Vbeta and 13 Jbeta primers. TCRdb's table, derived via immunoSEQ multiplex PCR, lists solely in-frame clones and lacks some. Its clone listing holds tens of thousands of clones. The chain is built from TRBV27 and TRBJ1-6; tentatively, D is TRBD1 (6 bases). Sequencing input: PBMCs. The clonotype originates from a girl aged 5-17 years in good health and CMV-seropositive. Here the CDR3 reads CASSPGEKGRSPLHF. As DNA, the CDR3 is TGTGCCAGCAGTCCAGGGGAAAAGGGCCGTTCACCCCTCCACTTT.